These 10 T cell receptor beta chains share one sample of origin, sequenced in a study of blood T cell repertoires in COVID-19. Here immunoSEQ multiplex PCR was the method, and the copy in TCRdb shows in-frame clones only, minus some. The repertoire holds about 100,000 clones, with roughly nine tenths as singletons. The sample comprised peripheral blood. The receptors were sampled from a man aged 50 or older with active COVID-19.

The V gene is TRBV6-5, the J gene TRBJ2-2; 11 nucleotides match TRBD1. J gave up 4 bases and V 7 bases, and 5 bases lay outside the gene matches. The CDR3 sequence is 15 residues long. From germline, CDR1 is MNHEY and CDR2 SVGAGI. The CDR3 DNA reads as TGTGCCAGCACCCCCGGGACAGGGGGCACCGGGGAGCTGTTTTTT. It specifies CASTPGTGGTGELFF.

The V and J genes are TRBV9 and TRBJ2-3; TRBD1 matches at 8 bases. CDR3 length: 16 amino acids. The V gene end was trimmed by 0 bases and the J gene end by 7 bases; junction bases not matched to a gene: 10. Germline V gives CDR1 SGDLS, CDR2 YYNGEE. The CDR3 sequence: CASSVGLTGVRNTQYF. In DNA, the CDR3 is TGTGCCAGCAGCGTAGGATTGACAGGGGTCCGGAATACGCAGTATTTT.

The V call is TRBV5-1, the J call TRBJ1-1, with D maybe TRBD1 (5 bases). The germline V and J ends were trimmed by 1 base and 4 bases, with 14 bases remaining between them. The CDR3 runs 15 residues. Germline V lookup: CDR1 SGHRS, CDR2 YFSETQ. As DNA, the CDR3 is TGCGCCAGCAGCTTGCAAGGGGCGCAGTTCACTGAAGCTTTCTTT. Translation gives CASSLQGAQFTEAFF.

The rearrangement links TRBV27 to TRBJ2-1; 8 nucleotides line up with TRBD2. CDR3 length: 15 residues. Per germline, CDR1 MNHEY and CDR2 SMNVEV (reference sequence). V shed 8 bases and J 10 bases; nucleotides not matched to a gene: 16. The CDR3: CASLSIPGTRGEQFF. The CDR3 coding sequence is TGTGCCAGCCTATCCATACCTGGGACTAGAGGCGAGCAGTTCTTC.

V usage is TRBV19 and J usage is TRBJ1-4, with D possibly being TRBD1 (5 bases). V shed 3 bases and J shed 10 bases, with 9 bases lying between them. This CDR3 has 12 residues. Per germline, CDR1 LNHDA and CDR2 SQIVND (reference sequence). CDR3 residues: CASSISGGKLFF. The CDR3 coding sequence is TGTGCCAGTAGTATTTCCGGGGGAAAACTGTTTTTT.

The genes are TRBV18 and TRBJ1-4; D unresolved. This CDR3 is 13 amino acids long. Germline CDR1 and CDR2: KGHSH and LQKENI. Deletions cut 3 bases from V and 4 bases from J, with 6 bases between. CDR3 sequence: CASSPGINEKLFF. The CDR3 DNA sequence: TGTGCCAGCTCACCCGGGATTAATGAAAAACTGTTTTTT.

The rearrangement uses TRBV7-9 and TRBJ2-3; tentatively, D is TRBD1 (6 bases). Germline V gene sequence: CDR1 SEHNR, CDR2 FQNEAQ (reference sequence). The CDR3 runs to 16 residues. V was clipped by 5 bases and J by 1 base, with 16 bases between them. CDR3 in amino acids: CASSPGQMGGTDTQYF. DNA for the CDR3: TGTGCCAGCAGCCCCGGACAGATGGGGGGCACAGATACGCAGTATTTT. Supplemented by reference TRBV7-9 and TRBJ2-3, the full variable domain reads DTGVSQNPRHKITKRGQNVTFRCDPISEHNRLYWYRQTLGQGPEFLTYFQNEAQLEKSRLLSDRFSAERPKGSFSTLEIQRTEQGDSAMYLCASSPGQMGGTDTQYFGPGTRLTVL.

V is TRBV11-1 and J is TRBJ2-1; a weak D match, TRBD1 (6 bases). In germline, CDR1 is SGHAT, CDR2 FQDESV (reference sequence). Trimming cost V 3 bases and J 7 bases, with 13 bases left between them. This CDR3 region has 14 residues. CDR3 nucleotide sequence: TGTGCCAGCAGCTTCAACAGGGCCCCTAATGAGCAGTTCTTC. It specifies CASSFNRAPNEQFF.

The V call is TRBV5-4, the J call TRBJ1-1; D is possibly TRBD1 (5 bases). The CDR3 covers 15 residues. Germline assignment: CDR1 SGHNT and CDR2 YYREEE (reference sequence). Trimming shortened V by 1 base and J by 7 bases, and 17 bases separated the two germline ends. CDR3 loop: CASSLSRTGTGEAFF. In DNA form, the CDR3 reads TGTGCCAGCAGCTTGTCCAGGACCGGAACAGGTGAAGCTTTCTTT.

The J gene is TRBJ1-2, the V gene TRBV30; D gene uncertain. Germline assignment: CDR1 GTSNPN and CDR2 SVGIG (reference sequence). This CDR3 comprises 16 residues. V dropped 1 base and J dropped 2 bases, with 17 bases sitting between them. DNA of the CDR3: TGTGCCTGGAGTGGAACGGTCACCGACACCAACTATGGCTACACCTTC. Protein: CAWSGTVTDTNYGYTF.